The clone carrying this TCR beta chain occurred many times. What it binds is not known. CDR3 size: 14 residues. V dropped 0 bases and J dropped 7 bases, with 9 bases sitting between them. The sample originates from a study of regulatory T cells in long-lasting Graves disease. Study results and caveats: Patients whose Graves' disease persisted exhibited lower TCR diversity than those newly diagnosed. Having only a small sample size may have limited accuracy.

HTBI primers from iRepertoire and Arm-PCR of CDR3 regions yielded the TCR beta libraries. TCRdb passed the multiplex PCR reads through MiXCR, listing each CDR3 protein once. Of about 430,000 distinct CDR3 sequences in the sample, approximately 15% are singletons; the top ten hold about 7.8%. Described time point: newly diagnosed GD, antithyroid drugs for less than 3 months. TCR sequences were obtained from RNA taken from PBMCs. This sample was also put to use in a study of T cells in Graves' hyperthyroidism and ophthalmopathy. According to that study: The primer set for the first-round RT-PCR of the TCR CDR3 was HTBI. Median prediction lead before ophthalmopathy onset was 6.5 months with the model.

The material was peripheral blood mononuclear cells (PBMCs), obtained at new diagnosis, from a patient treated with antithyroid drugs. This receptor was taken from a woman aged 40 to 55 with Graves disease. The gene calls are TRBV12-3 or TRBV12-4 and TRBJ2-2; D gene ambiguous. CDR3 DNA: TGTGCCAGCAGTTTAGCGAAGGACGGCGGGGAGCTGTTTTTT. Its protein product is CASSLAKDGGELFF.